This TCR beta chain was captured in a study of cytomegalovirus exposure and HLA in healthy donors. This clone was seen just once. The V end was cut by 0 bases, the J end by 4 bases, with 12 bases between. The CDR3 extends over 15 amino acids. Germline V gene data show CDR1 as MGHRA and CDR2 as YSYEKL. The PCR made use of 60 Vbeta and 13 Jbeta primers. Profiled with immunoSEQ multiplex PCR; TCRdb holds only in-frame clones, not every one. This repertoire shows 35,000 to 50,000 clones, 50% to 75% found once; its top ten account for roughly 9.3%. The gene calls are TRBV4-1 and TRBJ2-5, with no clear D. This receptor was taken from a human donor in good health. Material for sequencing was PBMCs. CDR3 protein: CASSQDHGGRETQYF. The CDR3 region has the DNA TGCGCCAGCAGCCAAGATCATGGCGGAAGAGAGACCCAGTACTTC.